A selection of T cell receptor beta chains follows, all from one sample in a study of cytomegalovirus exposure and HLA in healthy donors. Libraries were prepared by immunoSEQ multiplex PCR; TCRdb keeps only in-frame clonotypes and omits some of them. The sample contains about 160,000 clones, roughly 79% of which appear only once. The specimen was PBMCs. All receptors come from a woman between 45 and 60 years old in good health and CMV-seropositive. Both conserved end residues are part of each CDR3. Fields, in order: clone size, J gene, D gene, V gene, CDR3 protein, CDR3 DNA. A D gene is named only where the DNA matches it firmly. Some rows mark clone size as missing; the rest say once, few, many or name a class of expanded clone.

NA TRBJ2-3 NA TRBV5-1 CASQPRSSTDTQYF TGCGCCAGCCAACCCAGGTCTAGCACAGATACGCAGTATTTT
few TRBJ2-7 TRBD1 TRBV2 CASSEAEPYRGLAYF TGTGCCAGCAGTGAAGCGGAGCCTTACAGGGGGTTGGCGTACTTC
NA TRBJ1-2 NA TRBV28 CATGQINYGYTF TGTGCCACCGGACAGATCAACTATGGCTACACCTTC
NA TRBJ2-1 NA TRBV6-1 CASSDPTWGVRNEQFF TGTGCCAGCAGTGACCCTACGTGGGGGGTCCGGAATGAGCAGTTCTTC
NA TRBJ2-1 NA TRBV19 CASSIDPGISYNEQFF TGTGCCAGTAGTATAGATCCGGGGATCTCCTACAATGAGCAGTTCTTC
NA TRBJ2-5 TRBD2 TRBV9 CASSVFTSGQETQYF TGTGCCAGCAGCGTCTTCACTAGCGGCCAAGAGACCCAGTACTTC
NA TRBJ2-3 NA TRBV5-1 CASSLESFRGDTQYF TGCGCCAGCAGCTTGGAATCGTTTCGGGGAGATACGCAGTATTTT
NA TRBJ1-5 NA TRBV19 CASSMSHNQPQHF TGTGCCAGTAGTATGTCACATAATCAGCCCCAGCATTTT
NA TRBJ1-6 NA TRBV10-3 CAISGGVDRSPLHF TGTGCCATCAGTGGGGGGGTCGATCGTTCACCCCTCCACTTT
NA TRBJ1-2 TRBD1 TRBV7-6 CASSRDRDYGYTF TGTGCCAGCAGCCGGGACAGAGACTATGGCTACACCTTC
NA TRBJ1-5 NA TRBV6-6 CASSPGPFNQPQHF TGTGCCAGCAGTCCTGGGCCGTTCAATCAGCCCCAGCATTTT
NA TRBJ2-7 TRBD1 TRBV10-1 CASSDGGTGGREQYF TGCGCCAGCAGTGATGGCGGGACAGGAGGGCGCGAGCAGTACTTC
NA TRBJ2-2 NA TRBV25-1 CASSEAGINTGELFF TGTGCCAGCAGTGAAGCAGGGATTAACACCGGGGAGCTGTTTTTT
NA TRBJ2-7 TRBD1 TRBV19 CASSPRQGATYEQYF TGTGCCAGTAGTCCCCGGCAGGGGGCCACCTACGAGCAGTACTTC
NA TRBJ1-4 TRBD1 TRBV4-1 CASSLPAGTGAEKLFF TGCGCCAGCAGCCTCCCGGCCGGGACAGGGGCTGAAAAACTGTTTTTT
few TRBJ2-7 NA TRBV7-2 CASSVPKGGEQYF TGTGCCAGCAGCGTACCGAAGGGAGGCGAGCAGTACTTC
once TRBJ2-7 NA TRBV20-1 CSALAYEQYF TGCAGTGCTTTAGCCTACGAGCAGTACTTC
few TRBJ1-2 NA TRBV27 CASNSVGAGSYTF TGTGCCAGCAACTCGGTAGGGGCTGGGAGCTACACCTTC
NA TRBJ2-1 TRBD2 TRBV5-6 CASSLRAGDEQFF TGTGCCAGCAGCTTACGGGCGGGGGACGAGCAGTTCTTC
NA TRBJ2-1 NA TRBV6-1 CASSPTGYEQFF TGTGCCAGCAGTCCAACAGGGTATGAGCAGTTCTTC
NA TRBJ1-1 NA TRBV2 CASSVETPYTEAFF TGTGCCAGCAGTGTCGAGACACCGTACACTGAAGCTTTCTTT
NA TRBJ2-7 TRBD1 TRBV15 CATSRDLTGGGYEQYF TGTGCCACCAGCAGAGATCTCACAGGGGGAGGCTACGAGCAGTACTTC
NA TRBJ1-5 NA TRBV6-1 CASSPGSGNQPQHF TGTGCCAGCAGCCCAGGTAGTGGCAATCAGCCCCAGCATTTT
few TRBJ2-7 NA TRBV7-2 CASSLGSGDEQYF TGTGCCAGCAGCTTAGGGTCAGGGGACGAGCAGTACTTC
NA TRBJ1-6 NA TRBV18 CASSQSTGFGFPLHF TGTGCCAGCTCACAATCCACAGGGTTCGGATTCCCCCTCCACTTT
NA TRBJ1-2 TRBD1 TRBV29-1 CSGQGLGGYTF TGCAGCGGACAGGGGTTAGGGGGCTACACCTTC
NA TRBJ1-4 NA TRBV4-1 CASSQGTGKNEKLFF TGCGCCAGCAGCCAAGGTACGGGGAAAAATGAAAAACTGTTTTTT
NA TRBJ2-7 NA TRBV5-6 CASSLGPAYEQYF TGTGCCAGCAGCTTGGGGCCTGCCTACGAGCAGTACTTC
NA TRBJ2-7 NA TRBV6-1 CASSGGGLTYEQYF TGTGCCAGCAGTGGGGGGGGGCTGACCTACGAGCAGTACTTC